Here is one T cell receptor beta chain with its context. Its antigen is not known. This specimen comes from a study of T-cell memory formation after mild COVID-19. Overall study findings and caveats: The CD4+ clones that contracted clustered mainly within CM and EM, and the CD8+ clones concentrated in EMRA.

V lost 0 bases, J lost 12 bases, and 21 bases lay in between. This CDR3 has 15 amino acids. Germline CDR1 and CDR2: SEHNR and FQNEAQ (reference sequence). In TCRdb, the 5' RACE reads were re-called with MiXCR into one record per CDR3 protein. The repertoire holds 400,000 or so distinct CDR3 sequences, with roughly 20% as singletons. The V call is TRBV7-9, the J call TRBJ2-7; the D is unclear. The TCR originated in an adult woman who had mild COVID-19 (a few samples of this study predate the infection). Cell type and time point are not known. The specimen was PBMCs or a T cell subset sorted from them (not recorded which). Here the CDR3 reads CASSLANLRGRKWYF. CDR3 DNA: TGTGCCAGCAGCTTAGCCAACTTACGTGGACGGAAATGGTACTTC.